This entry lists 19 T cell receptor beta chains sequenced from one sample in a study of blood T cell repertoires in COVID-19. Profiling relied on immunoSEQ multiplex PCR, and the TCRdb table lists in-frame clones only, not all of them. The sample contains a few hundred thousand clones, roughly 90% of which appear only once. The sequencing sample was made of PBMCs or T cells enriched from blood (not recorded which). Receptors were obtained from a woman in her 30s who had recovered from COVID-19.

V and J are TRBV2 and TRBJ2-2; 8 bases line up with TRBD2. V lost 7 bases and J lost 6; bases outside the gene matches: 4. This CDR3 has 13 amino acids. Per the germline V gene, CDR1 is SNHLY and CDR2 is FYNNEI. The CDR3 region is CASMGLVAGELFF. The CDR3 DNA reads as TGTGCCAGCATGGGACTAGTGGCCGGGGAGCTGTTTTTT.

The J gene is TRBJ2-3, the V gene TRBV10-3; 14 nucleotides align to TRBD2. This CDR3 has 16 residues. The germline V gene has CDR1 ENHRY and CDR2 SYGVKD. Germline trimming cut 2 bases from V and 5 bases from J; bases unmatched to any gene: 3. In nucleotides, the CDR3 is TGTGCCATCAGTGAGGGGACTAGCGGGGGCCAAGATACGCAGTATTTT. It specifies CAISEGTSGGQDTQYF.

There are a few counts of this clone. The chain joins TRBV18 to TRBJ1-4; D unclear. V was clipped by 0 bases and J by 8 bases, with 4 bases between them. The CDR3 sequence is 12 residues long. Germline values: CDR1 KGHSH, CDR2 LQKENI. The CDR3 loop is CASSPPGEKLFF. CDR3 nucleotide sequence: TGTGCCAGCTCACCACCTGGCGAAAAACTGTTTTTT.

The V and J genes are TRBV5-5 and TRBJ2-1, with TRBD1 identical over 10 bases. Germline V gives CDR1 SGHKS, CDR2 YYEKEE (reference sequence). The CDR3 is made up of 15 amino acids. V lost 4 bases, J lost 3 bases, and 4 bases stayed unmatched. This chain's CDR3 is CASSAGTGVYNEQFF. The CDR3 DNA reads TGTGCCAGCAGCGCCGGGACAGGGGTCTACAATGAGCAGTTCTTC. Complete variable domain (other parts from reference TRBV5-5 and TRBJ2-1): DAGVTQSPTHLIKTRGQQVTLRCSPISGHKSVSWYQQVLGQGPQFIFQYYEKEERGRGNFPDRFSARQFPNYSSELNVNALLLGDSALYLCASSAGTGVYNEQFFGPGTRLTVL.

The V gene is TRBV5-4, the J gene TRBJ2-7, with TRBD2 matching 11 bases. This CDR3 comprises 15 residues. The germline V gene encodes CDR1 SGHNT and CDR2 YYREEE (reference sequence). With V trimmed by 4 bases and J by 3 bases, 6 bases remained unmatched. CDR3 DNA: TGTGCCAGCAGCCCTAGCGGGGGGACGGTCTACGAGCAGTACTTC. This encodes CASSPSGGTVYEQYF. The whole variable domain, remainder taken from reference TRBV5-4 and TRBJ2-7, is ETGVTQSPTHLIKTRGQQVTLRCSSQSGHNTVSWYQQALGQGPQFIFQYYREEENGRGNFPPRFSGLQFPNYSSELNVNALELDDSALYLCASSPSGGTVYEQYFGPGTRLTVT.

The chain couples TRBV5-1 to TRBJ2-7, with a tentative D call TRBD1 (5 bases). The CDR3 is made up of 15 amino acids. CDR1 and CDR2 from the germline V gene are SGHRS and YFSETQ. Deletions cut 0 bases from V and 6 bases from J, with 16 bases between. CDR3 nucleotide sequence: TGCGCCAGCAGCTTGGAAGGGCAGGGTACTATCGAGCAGTACTTC. It specifies CASSLEGQGTIEQYF.

This clone was detected only once. The V gene is TRBV19, the J gene TRBJ2-7; TRBD1 matches at 8 bases. In germline, CDR1 is LNHDA, CDR2 SQIVND (reference sequence). V lost 2 bases to trimming and J lost 6 bases; unmatched junction nucleotides: 3. This CDR3 region has 13 residues. CDR3 protein: CASSIWQGAEQYF. CDR3 coding DNA: TGTGCCAGTAGTATATGGCAGGGGGCCGAGCAGTACTTC.

The chain couples TRBV18 to TRBJ2-5; TRBD2 is a possible D gene (6 bases). V was cut by 6 bases and J by 4 bases, with 15 bases left in between. Germline V gene data show CDR1 as KGHSH and CDR2 as LQKENI. This CDR3 has 14 residues. The CDR3 DNA reads as TGTGCCAGCTCGGAGGGAAGGAGCGGAGAGACCCAGTACTTC. This translates into CASSEGRSGETQYF.

The CDR3 DNA reads TGTGCCAGCAGCTTAGTTGGCCGCACAGATACGCAGTATTTT. Amino acids: CASSLVGRTDTQYF. This rearrangement joins TRBV11-2 to TRBJ2-3; D not resolved. The CDR3 contains 14 residues. The V gene lost 1 base and the J gene lost 1 base, with 6 bases spanning the gap. CDR1 SGHAT and CDR2 FQNNGV come from the germline V gene.

The chain uses TRBV14 and TRBJ2-4; unclear D gene. Trimming removed 0 bases from V and 7 bases from J, with 10 bases in between. The germline gives CDR1 SGHDN, CDR2 FVKESK. This CDR3 contains 14 residues. CDR3 nucleotide sequence: TGTGCCAGCAGCCAAGACCCGTCGGTGAACATTCAGTACTTC. Its protein product is CASSQDPSVNIQYF.

The chain joins TRBV11-2 to TRBJ1-1; tentatively, D is TRBD1 (6 bases). Per germline, CDR1 SGHAT and CDR2 FQNNGV. This CDR3 has 12 residues. The ends were cut back, 1 base at V and 11 bases at J, with 11 bases in the middle. DNA of the CDR3: TGTGCCAGCAGCTTAGGGGGGCCTCGGGCTTTCTTT. Amino acids: CASSLGGPRAFF.

The gene calls are TRBV4-1 and TRBJ1-4, with D possibly matching TRBD1 (6 bases). From germline, CDR1 is MGHRA and CDR2 YSYEKL. This CDR3 spans 13 amino acids. V was cut by 3 bases and J by 7 bases, with 9 bases left in between. CDR3 in DNA: TGCGCCAGCAGCCAGCAGGGGCCTGAAAAACTGTTTTTT. Amino acid sequence: CASSQQGPEKLFF.

In its sample, this clone was seen a few times. The rearrangement uses TRBV5-1 and TRBJ2-2; D is perhaps TRBD1 (6 bases). The V gene's germline CDR1 is SGHRS and CDR2 YFSETQ. The CDR3 spans 15 residues. V was trimmed by 1 base and J by 8 bases, leaving 15 bases between them. The CDR3: CASSLPKDSAGELFF. The CDR3 DNA sequence: TGCGCCAGCAGCTTGCCTAAGGACAGTGCGGGGGAGCTGTTTTTT.

The J gene is TRBJ2-1, the V gene TRBV7-2; D gene uncertain. V lost 5 bases and J lost 3, with 14 bases in between. Germline V gene data show CDR1 as SGHTA and CDR2 as FQGNSA. The CDR3 length is 15 residues. This CDR3 reads CASSTTTTGYNEQFF. For the CDR3, the DNA is TGTGCCAGCAGCACAACCACGACGGGCTACAATGAGCAGTTCTTC.

A few counts support this clone. The chain couples TRBV24-1 to TRBJ2-3; 8 bases are shared with TRBD2. In germline, CDR1 is KGHDR, CDR2 SFDVKD. There are 17 residues in the CDR3. J gave up 0 bases and V 1 base, and 5 bases lay outside the gene matches. The CDR3 DNA sequence: TGTGCCACCAGTGATTTCATAGCGGGGCAAAGCACAGATACGCAGTATTTT. Its translation is CATSDFIAGQSTDTQYF.

The V gene is TRBV6-5, the J gene TRBJ2-5; 9 nucleotides line up with TRBD1. The CDR3 has 14 residues. V was clipped by 5 bases and J by 4 bases; unmatched bases: 5. CDR1 is MNHEY, CDR2 SVGAGI, per germline. CDR3 loop: CASSRGQGIETQYF. The CDR3 nucleotides read TGTGCCAGCAGTAGGGGACAGGGAATAGAGACCCAGTACTTC.

The V and J genes are TRBV5-1 and TRBJ1-4; D unclear. Germline V gives CDR1 SGHRS, CDR2 YFSETQ. This CDR3 spans 12 amino acids. V was pared by 5 bases and J by 4 bases, with 6 bases between. CDR3: CASRQDNEKLFF. The CDR3 coding sequence is TGCGCCAGCAGGCAGGATAATGAAAAACTGTTTTTT.

This chain links TRBV9 with TRBJ1-1, with 8 bases aligning to TRBD1. Germline assignment: CDR1 SGDLS and CDR2 YYNGEE. With 0 bases clipped from V and 4 bases from J, the junction kept 8 bases outside the gene matches. The CDR3 loop spans 16 amino acids. CDR3: CASSVGFQGASTEAFF. The CDR3 bases are TGTGCCAGCAGCGTAGGGTTTCAGGGGGCGAGCACTGAAGCTTTCTTT.

V usage is TRBV19 and J usage is TRBJ2-7; 7 bases are a match to TRBD1. This CDR3 comprises 14 residues. Trimming removed 8 bases from V and 3 bases from J; junction bases left unmatched: 10. Germline-derived CDR1 and CDR2 are LNHDA and SQIVND (reference sequence). The CDR3 loop is CASSLGNRGYEQYF. DNA of the CDR3: TGTGCCAGTTCCCTCGGCAACAGGGGCTACGAGCAGTACTTC.